A selection of T cell receptor beta chains follows, all from one sample in a study of somatic mutations in cytotoxic T cells in rheumatoid arthritis. Clones were read by immunoSEQ multiplex PCR, and TCRdb kept only the in-frame ones, dropping some. The sample includes approximately 13,000 clones, around 70% of them seen just once. The sample comprised CD8+ T cells sorted from blood. The origin of the receptors is a man in his 70s in good health. Each CDR3 is given without its conserved first and last residue. A D gene is named only where the DNA matches it firmly. Clone size, where shown, is once, few, many, or a class for clones that have expanded.

d_gene	v_gene	abundance	len	CDR3aa
NA	TRBV19	NA	13	ASSISRGGNSPLH
NA	TRBV5-6	NA	11	ASSLDRVRKLF
TRBD1	TRBV15	NA	12	ATSVGQGGYEQY
NA	TRBV10-3	NA	10	AISAGTEEAF
NA	TRBV4-3	NA	19	ASSQDEFGHLLSSTNEKLF
NA	TRBV6-4	few	15	ASGNPRVYENTGELF
NA	TRBV11-2	NA	13	ASSLVEGGGETQY
NA	TRBV5-6	few	13	ASSYGTGLGTEAF
TRBD2	TRBV27	NA	13	ASSSGTSGSNEQF
NA	TRBV28	NA	10	ASSRGAGEAF
TRBD1	TRBV5-6	NA	13	ASSQDRGMGYGYT
NA	TRBV11-2	NA	12	ASSLGSSYNEQF
TRBD2	TRBV9	NA	18	ASSPGGTSGGAAVSDTQY
NA	TRBV19	NA	12	ASSIAGLGGEAF
NA	TRBV7-9	few	11	ASSPTAGSEQY
TRBD2	TRBV12-5	NA	13	ASGLAGGPKYEQF
NA	TRBV5-4	NA	11	ASSIDSSYEQY
NA	TRBV27	NA	11	ASSLGSNQPQH
NA	TRBV29-1	NA	12	SVEGTGTNTEAF
NA	TRBV5-8	NA	12	ASSLAAVTYGYT
TRBD2	TRBV7-6	NA	15	ASSPTVAGGYTGELF
NA	TRBV4-1	NA	13	ASSQDNGESSEQY
NA	TRBV15	NA	14	ATSRDLGIANYGYT
TRBD2	TRBV9	NA	16	ASSVPSSGGPITDTQY
TRBD2	TRBV18	NA	14	ASSPPTSGLTDTQY
NA	TRBV7-3	few	12	ASRPVTSNQPQH
TRBD1	TRBV6-1	NA	13	ASSEHAGGSPEAF
NA	TRBV5-1	NA	12	ASSLTGRSYEQY
NA	TRBV19	few	10	ASSIGPGEAF
TRBD1	TRBV30	NA	13	AWTQTGEPSYEQY
TRBD2	TRBV7-9	NA	13	ASSQRTSGADTQY
NA	TRBV5-8	NA	12	ASSLTDGEDEAF
NA	TRBV5-6	NA	10	ASRFGENEQF
NA	TRBV19	NA	8	ASGGLGYT
NA	TRBV28	once	12	ASSFVGMNTEAF
NA	TRBV29-1	medium-sized	15	SVELQGGLFTNTEAF
TRBD1	TRBV13	large	14	ASSLGGTGNSYEQY
NA	TRBV19	NA	13	ASSIHSFGNQPQH
TRBD1	TRBV28	once	11	ASSPHRGVGYT
NA	TRBV2	NA	11	ASSSGQTYGYT
TRBD1	TRBV6-5	NA	12	ASSLTGGGEKLF
NA	TRBV4-3	NA	14	ASSHPATAGRNGYT
NA	TRBV7-2	few	11	ASSWGGSYEQY
NA	TRBV30	NA	14	AWSPTGIYSNQPQH
NA	TRBV4-1	NA	12	ASSQGGRNQPQH
TRBD2	TRBV19	NA	12	ASSPGLAVYEQY
NA	TRBV7-9	NA	14	ASSSPEGENDYGYT
NA	TRBV11-2	NA	14	ASSLGAGEMNTEAF
NA	TRBV4-2	NA	16	ASSQDPSGGGLNTEAF
NA	TRBV6-4	few	12	ASSEMGERDTQY
TRBD2	TRBV7-9	once	14	ASSLAWTSPYNEQF
NA	TRBV19	NA	12	ASSPWASGNTIY
NA	TRBV7-9	NA	12	ASSSRTDNQPQH
NA	TRBV27	NA	13	ASSPTALPSYEQY
NA	TRBV6-5	NA	12	ASSYSTLAGEQF